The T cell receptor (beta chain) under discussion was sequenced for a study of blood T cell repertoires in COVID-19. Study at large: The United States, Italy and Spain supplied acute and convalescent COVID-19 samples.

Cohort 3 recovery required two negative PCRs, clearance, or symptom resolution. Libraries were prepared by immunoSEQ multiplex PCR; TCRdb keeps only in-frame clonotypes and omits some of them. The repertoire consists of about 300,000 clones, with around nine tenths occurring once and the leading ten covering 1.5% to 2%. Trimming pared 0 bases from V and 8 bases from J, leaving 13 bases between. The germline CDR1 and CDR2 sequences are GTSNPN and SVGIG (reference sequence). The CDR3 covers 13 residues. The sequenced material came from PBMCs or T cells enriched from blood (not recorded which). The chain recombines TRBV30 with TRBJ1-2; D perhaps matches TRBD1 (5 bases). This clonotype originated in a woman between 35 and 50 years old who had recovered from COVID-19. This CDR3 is CAWSVRGVGGYTF. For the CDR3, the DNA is TGTGCCTGGAGTGTTAGGGGCGTTGGAGGCTACACCTTC. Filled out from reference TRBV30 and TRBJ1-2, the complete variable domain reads SQTIHQWPATLVQPVGSPLSLECTVEGTSNPNLYWYRQAAGRGLQLLFYSVGIGQISSEVPQNLSASRPQDRQFILSSKKLLLSDSGFYLCAWSVRGVGGYTFGSGTRLTVV.